The present T cell receptor (beta chain) was sequenced within a study of shared clonotypes between healthy human individuals. Several immunoSEQ plates received, in even portions, the genomic DNA of each subset. Some clones are missing from TCRdb's copy, which holds only in-frame ones; the method was immunoSEQ multiplex PCR. The repertoire has approximately 500,000 clones, around 73% of them found once; the top ten carry around 13%. Ten or more counts support this clone. Germline CDR1 LNHDA, CDR2 SQIVND (reference sequence). V gave up 6 bases and J gave up 6 bases, with 12 bases separating them. The CDR3 consists of 13 residues.

J is TRBJ1-3 and V is TRBV19; maybe TRBD1 (5 bases). The sample consisted of PBMCs. The TCR sequence derives from a woman between 40 and 55 years old in good health. Some clones in this sample may be carry-over from other donors' samples. The CDR3 loop is CASSRVRENTIYF. In nucleotides, the CDR3 is TGTGCCAGTAGCAGGGTTAGAGAAAACACCATATATTTT.